These T cell receptor beta chains were read from a single sample in a study of blood T cell repertoires in COVID-19. TCRdb's table, derived via immunoSEQ multiplex PCR, lists solely in-frame clones and lacks some. The table shows 130,000 or so clones, with about 81% occurring only once. The specimen was PBMCs or T cells enriched from blood (not recorded which). These receptors came from a man in his forties or fifties with acute COVID-19. Both conserved end residues are part of each CDR3. The D gene is left open where the match is weak. The listing skips clone size in some rows; elsewhere it reads once, few, many or a size class.

abundance	d_gene	v_gene	j_gene	CDR3aa	CDR3nt
few	TRBD1	TRBV28	TRBJ1-2	CASVGQGGDSGYTF	TGTGCCAGCGTGGGACAGGGAGGGGATAGTGGCTACACCTTC
few	TRBD1	TRBV2	TRBJ2-7	CASVLDREYEQYF	TGTGCCAGCGTATTGGACAGGGAGTACGAGCAGTACTTC
.	.	TRBV7-2	TRBJ1-5	CASSLVSQGGQPQHF	TGTGCCAGCAGCTTAGTAAGCCAGGGAGGGCAGCCCCAGCATTTT
.	TRBD1	TRBV19	TRBJ1-2	CASRGTGGNDGYTF	TGTGCCAGTAGGGGGACAGGGGGCAACGATGGCTACACCTTC
.	TRBD1	TRBV10-2	TRBJ2-7	CASRGTGGWYEQYF	TGCGCCAGCAGAGGGACAGGGGGTTGGTACGAGCAGTACTTC
.	TRBD1	TRBV2	TRBJ2-7	CASSGDRGYEQYF	TGTGCCAGCAGTGGGGACAGGGGCTACGAGCAGTACTTC
.	.	TRBV18	TRBJ2-1	CASSPPGIPPSEQFF	TGTGCCAGCTCACCACCGGGTATCCCCCCTAGTGAGCAGTTCTTC
.	.	TRBV11-2	TRBJ2-2	CASRSGYTGELFF	TGTGCCAGCAGATCAGGGTACACCGGGGAGCTGTTTTTT
.	TRBD1	TRBV10-3	TRBJ1-1	CAISESGDRGAFF	TGTGCCATCAGTGAGTCGGGGGACAGGGGAGCTTTCTTT
few	.	TRBV10-3	TRBJ1-1	CAISDQGIMNTEAFF	TGTGCCATCAGTGACCAGGGGATCATGAACACTGAAGCTTTCTTT
.	.	TRBV29-1	TRBJ2-2	CSVDFTGELFF	TGCAGCGTTGACTTCACCGGGGAGCTGTTTTTT
.	TRBD2	TRBV7-2	TRBJ2-3	CASSFVSGSSTDTQYF	TGTGCCAGCAGCTTTGTCAGCGGGAGTTCGACAGATACGCAGTATTTT
.	.	TRBV6-6	TRBJ2-2	CASLPNGANTGELFF	TGTGCCAGCCTCCCGAACGGGGCGAACACCGGGGAGCTGTTTTTT
.	.	TRBV9	TRBJ2-3	CASGFASRYTDTQYF	TGTGCCAGCGGTTTCGCTAGCCGCTACACAGATACGCAGTATTTT
once	.	TRBV9	TRBJ1-1	CASNGAPGGPEAFF	TGTGCCAGCAACGGGGCACCGGGGGGCCCTGAAGCTTTCTTT
.	.	TRBV18	TRBJ2-7	CASSPESYEQYF	TGTGCCAGCTCACCGGAGTCCTACGAGCAGTACTTC
few	.	TRBV19	TRBJ1-3	CASSLRQGLYGNTIYF	TGTGCCAGTAGCCTGCGGCAGGGCCTCTATGGAAACACCATATATTTT
.	.	TRBV14	TRBJ1-1	CASSRLQGNTEAFF	TGTGCCAGCAGCCGTCTTCAGGGGAACACTGAAGCTTTCTTT
.	.	TRBV28	TRBJ2-4	CASSLSGVYIQYF	TGTGCCAGCAGTTTATCAGGGGTGTACATTCAGTACTTC
.	.	TRBV9	TRBJ1-4	CASSVAPEWEKLFF	TGTGCCAGCAGCGTAGCCCCTGAGTGGGAAAAACTGTTTTTT
.	.	TRBV6-4	TRBJ2-3	CASSDYTRTDTQYF	TGTGCCAGCAGTGATTACACCCGCACAGATACGCAGTATTTT
.	.	TRBV2	TRBJ1-2	CASVGGANYGYTF	TGTGCCAGCGTGGGTGGGGCCAACTATGGCTACACCTTC
.	.	TRBV2	TRBJ2-1	CASSGMDKGEQFF	TGTGCCAGCAGTGGAATGGACAAAGGTGAGCAGTTCTTC
.	.	TRBV28	TRBJ1-2	CASSSLSGATSLGYTF	TGTGCCAGCAGTTCACTCTCAGGGGCCACGTCTCTGGGCTACACCTTC
many	.	TRBV19	TRBJ1-2	CASSIDGEGRNYGYTF	TGTGCCAGTAGTATAGATGGCGAGGGGAGGAACTATGGCTACACCTTC
once	.	TRBV3-1/TRBV3-2	TRBJ1-1	CASSPVVGGDTEAFF	TGTGCCAGCAGCCCCGTGGTAGGGGGAGACACTGAAGCTTTCTTT
.	TRBD2	TRBV12-3/TRBV12-4	TRBJ2-1	CASSFSGGEQFF	TGTGCCAGCAGTTTCAGCGGGGGGGAGCAGTTCTTC
.	TRBD1	TRBV10-3	TRBJ2-7	CAISENRGLNEQYF	TGTGCCATCAGTGAGAACAGGGGGCTCAACGAGCAGTACTTC
.	.	TRBV18	TRBJ1-5	CASSQESNQPQHF	TGTGCCAGCTCACAAGAGAGCAATCAGCCCCAGCATTTT
.	.	TRBV7-8	TRBJ1-3	CASSRQVSGNTIYF	TGTGCCAGCAGCAGACAGGTCTCTGGAAACACCATATATTTT
.	TRBD2	TRBV7-3	TRBJ2-3	CASSFLGSGSSDTQYF	TGTGCCAGCAGCTTCTTGGGTAGCGGGAGCTCAGATACGCAGTATTTT
.	.	TRBV10-3	TRBJ2-1	CAISEQTGQYNEQFF	TGTGCCATCAGTGAGCAGACAGGCCAGTACAATGAGCAGTTCTTC
.	.	TRBV19	TRBJ1-2	CASSIEGVEQCGYTF	TGTGCCAGTAGTATAGAAGGGGTAGAGCAATGCGGCTACACCTTC
.	TRBD2	TRBV5-1	TRBJ2-3	CASSVGTSGTDTQYF	TGCGCCAGCAGCGTAGGGACTAGCGGCACAGATACGCAGTATTTT
.	.	TRBV24-1	TRBJ2-1	CATSDLGRNEQFF	TGTGCCACCAGTGATTTGGGTAGAAATGAGCAGTTCTTC
.	TRBD1	TRBV28	TRBJ1-2	CASSSGTVVYGYTF	TGTGCCAGCAGTTCCGGGACAGTAGTCTATGGCTACACCTTC
.	.	TRBV6-5	TRBJ2-5	CATESMGGGRETQYF	TGTGCCACCGAATCCATGGGGGGTGGAAGGGAGACCCAGTACTTC
.	.	TRBV9	TRBJ2-2	CASSTQEGTGELFF	TGTGCCAGCAGCACCCAGGAAGGCACCGGGGAGCTGTTTTTT
.	.	TRBV18	TRBJ1-1	CASSPPQGTEAFF	TGTGCCAGCTCACCTCCCCAGGGCACTGAAGCTTTCTTT
.	.	TRBV2	TRBJ2-7	CASSEALHPAGYEQYF	TGTGCCAGCAGTGAAGCGCTTCACCCGGCGGGGTACGAGCAGTACTTC
.	TRBD2	TRBV5-5	TRBJ2-3	CASSFSGDSGDTQYF	TGTGCCAGCAGCTTTAGCGGGGACTCCGGGGATACGCAGTATTTT
.	TRBD1	TRBV18	TRBJ1-1	CASSTGQGETEAFF	TGTGCCAGCTCTACGGGACAGGGGGAAACTGAAGCTTTCTTT
.	TRBD2	TRBV7-2	TRBJ2-1	CASSFTGSSGRNEQFF	TGTGCCAGCAGCTTTACCGGGTCTAGCGGGAGGAATGAGCAGTTCTTC
.	TRBD2	TRBV28	TRBJ2-7	CASSLREKYEQYF	TGTGCCAGCAGTTTGCGGGAGAAGTACGAGCAGTACTTC
.	TRBD1	TRBV20-1	TRBJ1-2	CSASDQGAGYGYTF	TGCAGTGCTAGTGACCAGGGGGCTGGCTATGGCTACACCTTC
.	TRBD1	TRBV5-1	TRBJ1-4	CASSLQGAANEKLFF	TGCGCCAGCAGCCTACAGGGGGCGGCTAATGAAAAACTGTTTTTT
.	.	TRBV10-3	TRBJ2-1	CAISESDYYNEQFF	TGTGCCATCAGTGAGTCCGACTACTACAATGAGCAGTTCTTC
.	TRBD2	TRBV5-4	TRBJ2-6	CASGLAGSSGANVLTF	TGTGCCAGCGGACTAGCGGGGAGCTCTGGGGCCAACGTCCTGACTTTC